One sample yielded the 12 T cell receptor beta chains listed below, sequenced in a study of cytomegalovirus exposure and HLA in healthy donors. The PCR was carried out with 60 Vbeta primers and 13 Jbeta primers. TCRdb's copy holds only in-frame clones and misses some; the assay was immunoSEQ multiplex PCR. The sample includes under 200,000 clones, more than 70% seen only once; the top ten take around 4.6%. The sample comprised PBMCs. The receptors derive from a male donor in good health and CMV-seronegative.

The rearrangement links TRBV30 to TRBJ2-1; 9 positions agree with TRBD2. CDR1 and CDR2 from the germline V gene are GTSNPN and SVGIG (reference sequence). The CDR3 totals 14 residues. Trimming at V came to 7 bases and at J to 4 bases, leaving 8 bases not matched to a gene. CDR3 sequence reads: CASTGTSRYNEQFF. The CDR3 DNA reads TGTGCCTCAACCGGGACTAGCCGATACAATGAGCAGTTCTTC.

V and J are TRBV7-2 and TRBJ2-1; D unresolved. Trimming removed 0 bases from V and 5 bases from J, with 2 bases in between. CDR1 is SGHTA and CDR2 is FQGNSA in the germline V gene. The CDR3 is 12 amino acids. The CDR3 DNA follows: TGTGCCAGCAGCTTAGCCGACAATGAGCAGTTCTTC. Protein sequence: CASSLADNEQFF.

This clone was seen just once. This chain joins TRBV7-9 and TRBJ2-7; 9 bases agree with TRBD2. CDR3 length: 14 amino acids. V gave up 2 bases and J gave up 4 bases; unmatched junction bases: 3. Germline V gene data show CDR1 as SEHNR and CDR2 as FQNEAQ (reference sequence). CDR3 DNA: TGTGCCAGCAGCTTACTAGCGGGGCCATACGAGCAGTACTTC. This translates into CASSLLAGPYEQYF.

The chain recombines TRBV11-2 with TRBJ2-7; 7 positions match TRBD1. The CDR3 runs to 18 residues. Germline trimming cut 0 bases from V and 2 bases from J; bases unmatched to any gene: 13. Looked up from germline, CDR1 is SGHAT and CDR2 is FQNNGV. The CDR3 loop reads CASSLDLGGVDRAYEQYF. CDR3 nucleotides: TGTGCCAGCAGCTTAGATCTCGGCGGTGTTGACAGGGCCTACGAGCAGTACTTC.

The chain recombines TRBV5-1 with TRBJ2-2; D is unresolved. In germline, CDR1 is SGHRS, CDR2 YFSETQ. Trimming left V 4 bases short and J 1 base short, with 11 bases between. The CDR3 totals 15 residues. CDR3 DNA sequence: TGCGCCAGCAGCCCCCCGACGGGGAACACCGGGGAGCTGTTTTTT. Translated, it gives CASSPPTGNTGELFF.

This clone has only one observation. V and J are TRBV7-3 and TRBJ2-1; 7 bases align to TRBD2. After removal of 5 bases from V and 5 bases from J, the junction contained 12 bases not matched to a gene. The CDR3 length is 16 residues. Per the germline V gene, CDR1 is SGHTA and CDR2 is FQGTGA. CDR3 in amino acids: CASSPKLATSNNEQFF. The CDR3 DNA follows: TGTGCCAGCAGCCCGAAACTAGCGACATCCAACAATGAGCAGTTCTTC. Combining the CDR3 with reference TRBV7-3 and TRBJ2-1 gives the whole variable domain GAGVSQTPSNKVTEKGKYVELRCDPISGHTALYWYRQSLGQGPEFLIYFQGTGAADDSGLPNDRFFAVRPEGSVSTLKIQRTERGDSAVYLCASSPKLATSNNEQFFGPGTRLTVL.

J is TRBJ2-7 and V is TRBV4-3; 10 bases agree with TRBD2. With V trimmed by 0 bases and J by 3 bases, 5 bases remained unmatched. Germline V gives CDR1 LGHNA, CDR2 YSLEER. This CDR3 has 16 amino acids. DNA for the CDR3: TGCGCCAGCAGCCAAGAGTCGGGACTAGCGATCTACGAGCAGTACTTC. Its translation: CASSQESGLAIYEQYF.

J is TRBJ1-1 and V is TRBV30; D not resolved. V gave up 4 bases and J gave up 11 bases, with 17 bases separating them. Germline CDR1 and CDR2: GTSNPN and SVGIG (reference sequence). The CDR3 totals 12 residues. CDR3 protein: CAWNPLDGEAFF. The CDR3, as DNA: TGTGCCTGGAATCCCCTGGACGGGGAGGCTTTCTTT. Supplemented by reference TRBV30 and TRBJ1-1, the full variable domain reads SQTIHQWPATLVQPVGSPLSLECTVEGTSNPNLYWYRQAAGRGLQLLFYSVGIGQISSEVPQNLSASRPQDRQFILSSKKLLLSDSGFYLCAWNPLDGEAFFGQGTRLTVV.

Of note for this clone: This CDR3 is also generated by other DNA sequences in the sample. The chain combines TRBV5-1 with TRBJ2-3; 8 bases are shared with TRBD1. Germline CDR1 and CDR2: SGHRS and YFSETQ. CDR3 length: 14 amino acids. V lost 4 bases to trimming and J lost 6 bases; unmatched junction nucleotides: 7. CDR3 amino acids: CASSPGQGLDTQYF. The CDR3, as DNA: TGCGCCAGCAGCCCCGGACAGGGTTTGGATACGCAGTATTTT.

This chain connects TRBV28 to TRBJ1-6, with D unresolved. The CDR3 totals 13 residues. Trimming took off 3 bases at V and 6 bases at J, with 6 bases between the two ends. Germline V gene sequence: CDR1 MDHEN, CDR2 SYDVKM. CDR3 sequence (DNA): TGTGCCAGCAGTTTGCAGTTTAATTCACCCCTCCACTTT. Amino acids: CASSLQFNSPLHF.

V and J are TRBV6-5 and TRBJ2-1; a possible D gene is TRBD1 (6 bases). The germline V gene has CDR1 MNHEY and CDR2 SVGAGI. Trimming left V 4 bases short and J 6 bases short, with 10 bases between. This CDR3 region has 13 residues. The CDR3 here is CASSLHRVNEQFF. The CDR3 DNA follows: TGTGCCAGCAGTTTGCACAGGGTCAATGAGCAGTTCTTC.

This sequence joins TRBV27 and TRBJ2-3; 12 bases are shared with TRBD2. Unmatched junction bases numbered 12, after V lost 6 bases and J lost 2 bases. Germline CDR1 MNHEY, CDR2 SMNVEV (reference sequence). The CDR3 runs 18 residues. The CDR3 bases are TGTGCCAGCAGCCCCGGACTAGCGGGATACTTTGCCACAGATACGCAGTATTTT. This encodes CASSPGLAGYFATDTQYF.